This T cell receptor (beta chain) was captured by sequencing in a study of T-cell memory formation after mild COVID-19. TCRdb itself ran the 5' RACE reads through MiXCR, one entry per CDR3 protein. The sample holds roughly 190,000 distinct CDR3 sequences, 8% to 11% seen once. The CDR3 extends over 15 amino acids. Trimming removed 5 bases from V and 6 bases from J; junction bases left unmatched: 9. The germline gives CDR1 SGHVS, CDR2 FNYEAQ. This clonotype has ten or more counts. J is TRBJ2-1 and V is TRBV7-6, with 8 bases that match TRBD1. This TCR was recovered from a man younger than 30 who had mild COVID-19 (a few samples of this study predate the infection). Cell type and time point are not known. The sequenced sample was PBMCs or a T cell subset sorted from them (not recorded which). CDR3 amino acids: CASSLGQGGSNEQFF. In DNA form, the CDR3 reads TGTGCCAGCAGCCTCGGACAGGGAGGTTCCAATGAGCAGTTCTTC.